This passage covers 5 T cell receptor beta chains from one sample sequenced in a study of blood T cell repertoires in COVID-19. Sequencing was performed with immunoSEQ multiplex PCR; in TCRdb, only in-frame clones are kept and a portion is missing. Of approximately 320,000 clones listed, roughly 89% are singletons. The sample taken for sequencing was PBMCs or T cells enriched from blood (not recorded which). These receptors originate from a woman aged 18-29 years who had recovered from COVID-19.

This chain connects TRBV28 to TRBJ1-5; 12 bases line up with TRBD1. This CDR3 is built from 15 residues. In germline, CDR1 is MDHEN, CDR2 SYDVKM. V lost 5 bases to trimming and J lost 9 bases; unmatched junction nucleotides: 8. This CDR3 reads CASSTRDRGLRPQHF. In DNA form, the CDR3 reads TGTGCCAGCAGTACCCGGGACAGGGGGCTTCGGCCCCAGCATTTT.

The chain couples TRBV6-5 to TRBJ2-3, with a possible D match to TRBD2 (5 bases). V lost 5 bases and J lost 3, with 12 bases in between. This CDR3 region has 14 residues. CDR1 MNHEY and CDR2 SVGAGI come from the germline V gene. For the CDR3, the DNA is TGTGCCAGCAGTCTTTCTAGCTTAACAGATACGCAGTATTTT. Its protein is CASSLSSLTDTQYF.

This chain links TRBV11-2 with TRBJ2-1; no clear D gene. This CDR3 has 11 residues. CDR1 is SGHAT and CDR2 is FQNNGV in the germline V gene. V was clipped by 1 base and J by 10 bases, with 5 bases between them. This CDR3 reads CASSLAREQFF. DNA of the CDR3: TGTGCCAGCAGCTTAGCCAGGGAGCAGTTCTTC.

The gene calls are TRBV30 and TRBJ1-3, with 7 bases matching TRBD1. With V trimmed by 4 bases and J by 3 bases, 6 bases remained unmatched. The CDR3 spans 14 residues. Looked up from germline, CDR1 is GTSNPN and CDR2 is SVGIG (reference sequence). For the CDR3, the DNA is TGTGCCTGGACGGGACAGAAAATTGGAAACACCATATATTTT. Amino acids: CAWTGQKIGNTIYF. Complete variable domain (other parts from reference TRBV30 and TRBJ1-3): SQTIHQWPATLVQPVGSPLSLECTVEGTSNPNLYWYRQAAGRGLQLLFYSVGIGQISSEVPQNLSASRPQDRQFILSSKKLLLSDSGFYLCAWTGQKIGNTIYFGEGSWLTVV.

This clone was detected a few times. The chain recombines TRBV9 with TRBJ2-7; D perhaps matches TRBD2 (6 bases). CDR3 length: 14 residues. The V end was cut by 0 bases, the J end by 3 bases, with 10 bases between. Germline values: CDR1 SGDLS, CDR2 YYNGEE. CDR3 in DNA: TGTGCCAGCAGCGTAGATGGGACTCTCTACGAGCAGTACTTC. Translation: CASSVDGTLYEQYF.